The present entry profiles one T cell receptor beta chain with its context. This entry belongs to a study of blood T cell repertoires in COVID-19. Germline V gene sequence: CDR1 LGHDT, CDR2 YNNKEL (reference sequence). The CDR3 is made up of 13 amino acids. The J segment lost 6 bases and the V segment lost 3 bases, leaving 2 bases of the junction unmatched. Authors' analysis steps: How many nucleated cells were present was estimated from reference gene primer amplification. Sequenced by immunoSEQ multiplex PCR; TCRdb stores in-frame clones only, minus some. Clone size and V and J calls were adopted from that table, with D and trimming inferred from the DNA. The table has about 370,000 clones, 80% to 90% seen once.

This clonotype was obtained from a man younger than 35 who had recovered from COVID-19. The sequenced sample consisted of PBMCs or T cells enriched from blood (not recorded which). The chain combines TRBV3-1 (or the pseudogene TRBV3-2) with TRBJ1-2; 9 positions match TRBD1. The CDR3 nucleotides read TGTGCCAGCAGCCACGGGACAGGGAATGGCTACACCTTC. It encodes CASSHGTGNGYTF.